The source of this T cell receptor (beta chain) is a study of identical twins. From germline, CDR1 is ENHRY and CDR2 SYGVKD. Trimming cost V 4 bases and J 1 base; bases outside gene matches: 4. The CDR3 runs 14 residues. This clonotype was seen a few times. Its antigen is still unknown. Notes on the study in general: Invariant MAIT and iNKT cells may have partly biased zero-insertion analyses.

Unique molecular identifiers were present on cDNA, and template switching added a universal primer site. One entry per CDR3 protein results from TCRdb running MiXCR on the 5' RACE reads. The sample has fewer than 800,000 distinct CDR3 sequences, just over 7% seen once. These data are also associated with another study on yellow fever vaccine responses in identical twins. That report notes: Vaccine T cell responses of twins reportedly seemed partly convergent and partly personalized.

The sequence was collected from a young woman in good health. Sequencing was performed on PBMCs. The V and J genes are TRBV10-3 and TRBJ2-7; 7 bases fit TRBD2. CDR3 nucleotides: TGTGCCATCAGTGGGGGAGCGGGGTCCTACGAGCAGTACTTC. It encodes CAISGGAGSYEQYF.